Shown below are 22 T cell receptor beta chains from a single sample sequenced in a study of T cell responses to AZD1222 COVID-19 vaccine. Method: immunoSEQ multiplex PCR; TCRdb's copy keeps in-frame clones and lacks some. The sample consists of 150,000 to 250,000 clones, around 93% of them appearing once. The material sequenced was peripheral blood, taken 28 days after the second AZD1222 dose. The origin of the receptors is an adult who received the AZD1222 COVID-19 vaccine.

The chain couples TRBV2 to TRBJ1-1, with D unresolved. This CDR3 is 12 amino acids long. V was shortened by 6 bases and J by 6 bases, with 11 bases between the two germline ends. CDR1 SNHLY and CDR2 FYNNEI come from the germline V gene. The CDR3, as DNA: TGTGCCAGCAGCTTAGACTCGGCTGAAGCTTTCTTT. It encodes CASSLDSAEAFF.

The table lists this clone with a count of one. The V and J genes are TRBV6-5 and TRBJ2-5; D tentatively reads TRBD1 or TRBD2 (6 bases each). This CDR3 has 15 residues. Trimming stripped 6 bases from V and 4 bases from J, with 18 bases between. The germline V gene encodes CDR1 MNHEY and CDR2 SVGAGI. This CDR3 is CASSGGRVLRETQYF. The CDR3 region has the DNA TGTGCCAGCAGCGGGGGCCGGGTTCTTAGAGAGACCCAGTACTTC.

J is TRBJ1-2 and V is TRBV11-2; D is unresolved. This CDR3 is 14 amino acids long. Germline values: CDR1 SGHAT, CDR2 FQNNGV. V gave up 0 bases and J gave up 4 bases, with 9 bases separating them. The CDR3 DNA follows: TGTGCCAGCAGCTTAGATCCGAGCAGCTATGGCTACACCTTC. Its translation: CASSLDPSSYGYTF.

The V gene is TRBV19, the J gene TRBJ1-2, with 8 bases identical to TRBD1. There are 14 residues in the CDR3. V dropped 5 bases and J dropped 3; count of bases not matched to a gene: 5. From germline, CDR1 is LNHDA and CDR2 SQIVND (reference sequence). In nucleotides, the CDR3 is TGTGCCAGTAGTTCCGGACAGGGAGACTATGGCTACACCTTC. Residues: CASSSGQGDYGYTF. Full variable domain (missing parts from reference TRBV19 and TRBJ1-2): DGGITQSPKYLFRKEGQNVTLSCEQNLNHDAMYWYRQDPGQGLRLIYYSQIVNDFQKGDIAEGYSVSREKKESFPLTVTSAQKNPTAFYLCASSSGQGDYGYTFGSGTRLTVV.

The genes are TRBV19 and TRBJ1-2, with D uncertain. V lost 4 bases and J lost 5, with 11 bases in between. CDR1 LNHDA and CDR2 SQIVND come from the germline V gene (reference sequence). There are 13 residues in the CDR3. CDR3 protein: CASSTLDGYGYTF. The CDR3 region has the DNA TGTGCCAGTAGTACCCTAGATGGATATGGCTACACCTTC.

CDR3 nucleotides: TGTGCCACCACTAACCCGGGGCCGGGAAACACCATATATTTT. Protein product: CATTNPGPGNTIYF. The rearrangement uses TRBV5-6 and TRBJ1-3, with D possibly matching TRBD1 (5 bases). V was trimmed by 9 bases and J by 4 bases, leaving 17 bases between them. Germline-derived CDR1 and CDR2 are SGHDT and YYEEEE. The CDR3 runs 14 residues. The full variable domain, with the rest looked up from reference TRBV5-6 and TRBJ1-3, is DAGVTQSPTHLIKTRGQQVTLRCSPKSGHDTVSWYQQALGQGPQFIFQYYEEEERQRGNFPDRFSGHQFPNYSSELNVNALLLGDSALYLCATTNPGPGNTIYFGEGSWLTVV.

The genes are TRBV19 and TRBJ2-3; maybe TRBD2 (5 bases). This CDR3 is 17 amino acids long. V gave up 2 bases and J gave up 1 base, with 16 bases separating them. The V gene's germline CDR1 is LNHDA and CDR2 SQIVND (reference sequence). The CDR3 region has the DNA TGTGCCAGTAGTATATTCGGGATGGGGTCGGGCACAGATACGCAGTATTTT. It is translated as CASSIFGMGSGTDTQYF. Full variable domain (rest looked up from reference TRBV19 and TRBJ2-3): DGGITQSPKYLFRKEGQNVTLSCEQNLNHDAMYWYRQDPGQGLRLIYYSQIVNDFQKGDIAEGYSVSREKKESFPLTVTSAQKNPTAFYLCASSIFGMGSGTDTQYFGPGTRLTVL.

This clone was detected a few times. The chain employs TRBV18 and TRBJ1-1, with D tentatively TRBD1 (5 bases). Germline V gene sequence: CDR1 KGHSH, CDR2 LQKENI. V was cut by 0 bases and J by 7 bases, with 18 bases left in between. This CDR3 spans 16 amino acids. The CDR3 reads CASSPPSGRDVGEAFF. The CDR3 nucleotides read TGTGCCAGCTCACCACCGAGCGGCCGGGACGTGGGTGAAGCTTTCTTT.

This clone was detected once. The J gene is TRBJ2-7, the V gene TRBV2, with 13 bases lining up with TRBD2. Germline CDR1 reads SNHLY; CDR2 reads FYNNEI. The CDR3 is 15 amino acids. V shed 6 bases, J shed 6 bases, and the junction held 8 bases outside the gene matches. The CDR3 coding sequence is TGTGCCAGCAGGGCAACTAGCGGGGGGGCCTCCGAGCAGTACTTC. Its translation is CASRATSGGASEQYF.

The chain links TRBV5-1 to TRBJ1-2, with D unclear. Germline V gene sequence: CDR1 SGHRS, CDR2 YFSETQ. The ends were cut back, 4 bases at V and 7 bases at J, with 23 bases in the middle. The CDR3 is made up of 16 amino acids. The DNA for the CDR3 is TGCGCCAGCAGCCAGGATCCCCAGGCTACCACGGGTGGCTACACCTTC. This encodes CASSQDPQATTGGYTF.

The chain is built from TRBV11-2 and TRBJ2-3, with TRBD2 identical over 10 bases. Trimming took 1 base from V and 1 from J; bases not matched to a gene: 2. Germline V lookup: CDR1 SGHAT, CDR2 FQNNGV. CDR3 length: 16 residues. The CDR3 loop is CASSLAGTSGTDTQYF. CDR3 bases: TGTGCCAGCAGCTTAGCTGGGACTAGCGGCACAGATACGCAGTATTTT.

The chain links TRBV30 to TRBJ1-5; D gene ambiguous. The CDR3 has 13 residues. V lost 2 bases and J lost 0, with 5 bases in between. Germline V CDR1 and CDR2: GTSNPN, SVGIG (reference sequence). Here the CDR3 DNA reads TGTGCCTGGAGTCCGGATAGCAATCAGCCCCAGCATTTT. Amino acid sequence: CAWSPDSNQPQHF. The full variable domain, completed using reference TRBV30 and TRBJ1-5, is SQTIHQWPATLVQPVGSPLSLECTVEGTSNPNLYWYRQAAGRGLQLLFYSVGIGQISSEVPQNLSASRPQDRQFILSSKKLLLSDSGFYLCAWSPDSNQPQHFGDGTRLSIL.

CDR3 sequence: CASSQGGSRAEASGNTIYF. For the CDR3, the DNA is TGTGCCAGCAGCCAAGGGGGCTCTCGAGCGGAGGCCTCTGGAAACACCATATATTTT. The V call is TRBV4-2, the J call TRBJ1-3, with D maybe TRBD1 (5 bases). V dropped 1 base and J dropped 0 bases, with 19 bases sitting between them. The CDR3 consists of 19 residues. The germline gives CDR1 LGHNA, CDR2 YNFKEQ.

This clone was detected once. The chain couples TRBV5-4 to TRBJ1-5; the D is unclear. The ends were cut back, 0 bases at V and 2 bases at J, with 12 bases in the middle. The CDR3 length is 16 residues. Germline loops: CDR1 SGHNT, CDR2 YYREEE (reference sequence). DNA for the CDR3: TGTGCCAGCAGCTTGGGTGGCACCGGCGGCAATCAGCCCCAGCATTTT. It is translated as CASSLGGTGGNQPQHF.

CDR3 amino acids: CASSPRINSISGNTIYF. The DNA of the CDR3 is TGTGCCAGCAGTCCCCGCATCAACTCGATCTCTGGAAACACCATATATTTT. This sequence joins TRBV7-9 and TRBJ1-3, with D unresolved. Germline V CDR1 and CDR2: SEHNR, FQNEAQ (reference sequence). The ends were cut back, 6 bases at V and 0 bases at J, with 18 bases in the middle. This CDR3 is built from 17 residues.

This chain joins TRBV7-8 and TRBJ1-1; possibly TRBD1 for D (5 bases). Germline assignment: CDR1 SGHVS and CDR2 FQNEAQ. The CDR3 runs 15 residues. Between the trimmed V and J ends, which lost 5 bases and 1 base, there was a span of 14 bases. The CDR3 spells CASSLRGPKNTEAFF. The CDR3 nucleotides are TGTGCCAGCAGCCTTCGGGGACCGAAGAACACTGAAGCTTTCTTT.

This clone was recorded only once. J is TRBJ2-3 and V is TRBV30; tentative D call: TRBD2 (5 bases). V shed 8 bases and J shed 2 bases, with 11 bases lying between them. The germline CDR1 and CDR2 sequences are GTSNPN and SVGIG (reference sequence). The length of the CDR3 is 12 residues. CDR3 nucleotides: TGTGCCGGAAGCGGTACCACAGATACGCAGTATTTT. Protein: CAGSGTTDTQYF.

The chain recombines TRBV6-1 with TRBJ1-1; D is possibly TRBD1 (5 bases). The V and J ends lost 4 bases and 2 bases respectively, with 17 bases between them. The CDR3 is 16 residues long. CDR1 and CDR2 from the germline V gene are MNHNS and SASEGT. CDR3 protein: CASSGDLFGVNTEAFF. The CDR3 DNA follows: TGTGCCAGCAGTGGGGACCTGTTTGGGGTTAACACTGAAGCTTTCTTT.

CDR3 sequence reads: CASSEGGNYGYTF. The CDR3 DNA reads TGTGCCAGTAGCGAGGGGGGGAACTATGGCTACACCTTC. The gene calls are TRBV19 and TRBJ1-2, with D tentatively TRBD1 (6 bases). The CDR3 extends over 13 amino acids. The V end lost 6 bases, the J end lost 2 bases, and 10 bases lay between the germline ends. From germline, CDR1 is LNHDA and CDR2 SQIVND (reference sequence).

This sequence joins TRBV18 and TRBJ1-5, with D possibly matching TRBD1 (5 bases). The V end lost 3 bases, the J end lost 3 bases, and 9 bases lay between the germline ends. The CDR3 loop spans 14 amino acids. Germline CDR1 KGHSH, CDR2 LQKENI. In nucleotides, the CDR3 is TGTGCCAGCTCACCGACAGCTTACAATCAGCCCCAGCATTTT. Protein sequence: CASSPTAYNQPQHF.

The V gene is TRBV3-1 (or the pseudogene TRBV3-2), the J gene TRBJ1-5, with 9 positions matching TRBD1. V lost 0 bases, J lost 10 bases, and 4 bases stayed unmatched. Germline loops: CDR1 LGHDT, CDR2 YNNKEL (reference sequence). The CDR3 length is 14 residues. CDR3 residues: CASSQDGTGFPQHF. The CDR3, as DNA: TGTGCCAGCAGCCAAGACGGGACAGGGTTTCCCCAGCATTTT.

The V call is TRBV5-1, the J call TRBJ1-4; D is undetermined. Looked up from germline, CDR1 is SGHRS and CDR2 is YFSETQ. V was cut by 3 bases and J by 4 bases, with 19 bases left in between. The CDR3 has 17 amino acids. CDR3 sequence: CASSSGSGSNFNEKLFF. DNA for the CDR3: TGCGCCAGCAGCTCCGGAAGCGGGTCCAACTTTAATGAAAAACTGTTTTTT.